This TCR beta chain was identified during a study of blood T cells in healthy people across ages. Study-level points and caveats: Versus aged donors, long-lived donors had higher diversity and more naive CD4+ cells.

This clonotype has at least ten counts. No antigen is known for it. Trimming stripped 4 bases from V and 0 bases from J, with 11 bases between. The CDR3 runs 15 residues. CDR1 and CDR2 (germline): SGHRS, YFSETQ. Primed by a sample-barcoded 5' primer and a J-beta primer mix, a second PCR proceeded for about 6 to 11 cycles. MiXCR, applied by TCRdb to the 5' RACE reads, yields one record per CDR3 protein. The sample holds hundreds of thousands of distinct CDR3 sequences; 32% are singletons and the top ten take less than 20%. The specimen sequenced was blood. The receptor comes from a woman older than 75 in good health. This chain connects TRBV5-1 to TRBJ1-5; D is unclear. CDR3 DNA sequence: TGCGCCAGCAGCACCGACGGAATTAGCAATCAGCCCCAGCATTTT. As protein: CASSTDGISNQPQHF.